The T cell receptor (beta chain) described here comes from a study of T cells expressing NK-cell markers. Across the study: Out of eight donors sequenced, seven tested HCMV-seropositive and the remaining one seronegative.

CDR3 length equals 13 residues. CDR1 is MNHNS and CDR2 is SASEGT in the germline V gene. What made the TCR beta cDNA was 5'RACE template switching with UMIs. TCRdb reprocessed the 5' RACE reads and keeps a single row for each CDR3 protein, giving no DNA. Here the sample table reports about 260,000 distinct CDR3 sequences. V usage is TRBV6-1 and J usage is TRBJ2-1. The receptor was derived from a woman aged 18-69 years in good health. Sequencing was performed on blood T cells: a sorted CD56 or NKG2C T cell subset, CD4+ or CD8+ T cells, or bulk PBMC T cells (not recorded which). The CDR3 loop is CASTTPATNEQFF.